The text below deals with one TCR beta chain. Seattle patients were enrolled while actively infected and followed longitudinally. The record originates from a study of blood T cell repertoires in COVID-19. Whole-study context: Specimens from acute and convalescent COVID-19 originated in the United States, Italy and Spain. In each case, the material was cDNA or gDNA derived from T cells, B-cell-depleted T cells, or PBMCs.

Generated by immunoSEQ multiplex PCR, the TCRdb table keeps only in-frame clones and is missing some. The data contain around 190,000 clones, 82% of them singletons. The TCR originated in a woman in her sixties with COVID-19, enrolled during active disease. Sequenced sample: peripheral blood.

Here the CDR3 reads CASSFHFDRGSNSPLHF. DNA of the CDR3: TGCGCCAGCAGCTTCCATTTCGACCGAGGTAGTAATTCACCCCTCCACTTT. The V call is TRBV5-1, the J call TRBJ1-6; no firm D call. This CDR3 spans 17 amino acids. V shed 2 bases and J shed 6 bases, with 18 bases lying between them. Germline V lookup: CDR1 SGHRS, CDR2 YFSETQ.